Presented here are 27 T cell receptor beta chains from one specimen sequenced in a study of blood T cell repertoires in COVID-19. Sequenced by immunoSEQ multiplex PCR; TCRdb stores in-frame clones only, minus some. The table shows about 280,000 clones, with approximately 85% occurring only once. Source material: peripheral blood. Receptors were obtained from an older woman with acute or convalescent COVID-19.

V usage is TRBV3-1 (or the pseudogene TRBV3-2) and J usage is TRBJ1-2; perhaps TRBD1 as D (6 bases). Per the germline V gene, CDR1 is LGHDT and CDR2 is YNNKEL (reference sequence). With 6 bases removed from V and 8 bases from J, the gap between germline ends came to 13 bases. CDR3 length: 12 amino acids. This CDR3 reads CASRSRGGGYTF. The CDR3 nucleotides read TGTGCCAGCAGGAGTCGAGGGGGAGGCTACACCTTC.

The genes are TRBV15 and TRBJ1-4; unclear D gene. The germline V gene encodes CDR1 LNHNV and CDR2 YYDKDF (reference sequence). This CDR3 region has 15 residues. V was cut by 0 bases and J by 8 bases, with 13 bases left in between. The CDR3 reads CATSREDGLREKLFF. The CDR3 region has the DNA TGTGCCACCAGCAGAGAAGACGGACTAAGGGAAAAACTGTTTTTT. Full variable domain (missing parts from reference TRBV15 and TRBJ1-4): DAMVIQNPRYQVTQFGKPVTLSCSQTLNHNVMYWYQQKSSQAPKLLFHYYDKDFNNEADTPDNFQSRRPNTSFCFLDIRSPGLGDTAMYLCATSREDGLREKLFFGSGTQLSVL.

For the CDR3, the DNA is TGTGCCAGCAGCCCCCCCGGGGGACTAGCGGGGGGCGGCGCCGGGGAGCTGTTTTTT. Its translation is CASSPPGGLAGGGAGELFF. This chain joins TRBV5-6 and TRBJ2-2, with 15 positions matching TRBD2. The CDR3 has 19 residues. Looked up from germline, CDR1 is SGHDT and CDR2 is YYEEEE. V lost 4 bases to trimming and J lost 6 bases; unmatched junction nucleotides: 13.

This clone occurred a few times. The chain links TRBV2 to TRBJ1-6; D not certain. The CDR3 covers 17 residues. Looked up from germline, CDR1 is SNHLY and CDR2 is FYNNEI. The ends were cut back, 2 bases at V and 3 bases at J, with 14 bases in the middle. Written as DNA, the CDR3 is TGTGCCAGCAGTGAACGCGCGGGAACTCACTATAATTCACCCCTCCACTTT. Protein product: CASSERAGTHYNSPLHF. The whole variable domain, remainder taken from reference TRBV2 and TRBJ1-6, is EPEVTQTPSHQVTQMGQEVILRCVPISNHLYFYWYRQILGQKVEFLVSFYNNEISEKSEIFDDQFSVERPDGSNFTLKIRSTKLEDSAMYFCASSERAGTHYNSPLHFGNGTRLTVT.

The chain links TRBV18 to TRBJ1-5; a possible D gene is TRBD1 (5 bases). CDR1 is KGHSH and CDR2 is LQKENI in the germline V gene. This CDR3 is 15 amino acids long. With 5 bases removed from V and 3 bases from J, the gap between germline ends came to 14 bases. CDR3 in DNA: TGTGCCAGCTCAGGGCCTGGACACCCCAATCAGCCCCAGCATTTT. It is translated as CASSGPGHPNQPQHF.

The V gene is TRBV27, the J gene TRBJ2-1; the match to TRBD2 covers 10 bases. Germline V gives CDR1 MNHEY, CDR2 SMNVEV (reference sequence). J gave up 8 bases and V 2 bases, and 12 bases lay outside the gene matches. The CDR3 contains 17 residues. The CDR3 DNA reads TGTGCCAGCAGTTTAACCAGCGGGGGGGCCTTCGTGCATGAGCAGTTCTTC. Encoded protein: CASSLTSGGAFVHEQFF.

In this sample, this clone turned up a few times. Other DNA sequences in the same sample also yield this CDR3. V gene TRBV6-6 combines with J gene TRBJ1-1; no clear D. CDR1 is MNHNY, CDR2 SVGAGI, per germline (reference sequence). V lost 2 bases and J 0 bases, leaving 7 bases between the germline ends. CDR3 length: 14 residues. This CDR3 is CASSYPEMNTEAFF. DNA for the CDR3: TGTGCCAGCAGTTACCCAGAAATGAACACTGAAGCTTTCTTT.

V gene TRBV14 combines with J gene TRBJ2-5, with 7 bases matching TRBD1. Germline V gene lookup returns CDR1 SGHDN and CDR2 FVKESK. This CDR3 is 16 amino acids long. V was pared by 4 bases and J by 4 bases, with 12 bases of the junction left unmatched. The CDR3 protein is CASSLISGGRRETQYF. The CDR3 nucleotides read TGTGCCAGCAGCCTTATTTCAGGGGGAAGAAGAGAGACCCAGTACTTC.

This sequence joins TRBV6-6 and TRBJ1-6; 7 bases align to TRBD1. Germline CDR1 is MNHNY and CDR2 is SVGAGI (reference sequence). V dropped 2 bases and J dropped 8; count of bases not matched to a gene: 0. This CDR3 spans 13 amino acids. The CDR3 protein is CASSYDRDSPLHF. The CDR3 DNA reads as TGTGCCAGCAGTTACGACAGGGATTCACCCCTCCACTTT.

V gene TRBV30 combines with J gene TRBJ1-6; D unresolved. This CDR3 has 14 residues. V lost 5 bases and J lost 5, with 13 bases in between. CDR1 GTSNPN and CDR2 SVGIG come from the germline V gene (reference sequence). The CDR3 spells CAWGREVNNSPLHF. The DNA for the CDR3 is TGTGCCTGGGGGAGGGAGGTAAATAATTCACCCCTCCACTTT.

This chain links TRBV2 with TRBJ1-2; D is possibly TRBD1 (5 bases). The germline V gene encodes CDR1 SNHLY and CDR2 FYNNEI. V lost 8 bases to trimming and J lost 0 bases, with 13 bases between them. The CDR3 loop spans 14 amino acids. The CDR3 spells CASGSGLANYGYTF. The CDR3 nucleotides are TGTGCCAGCGGGTCAGGGCTTGCTAACTATGGCTACACCTTC. The full variable domain, its missing parts supplied by reference TRBV2 and TRBJ1-2, is EPEVTQTPSHQVTQMGQEVILRCVPISNHLYFYWYRQILGQKVEFLVSFYNNEISEKSEIFDDQFSVERPDGSNFTLKIRSTKLEDSAMYFCASGSGLANYGYTFGSGTRLTVV.

This chain connects TRBV24-1 to TRBJ2-2; maybe TRBD2 (5 bases). The ends were cut back, 4 bases at V and 4 bases at J, with 12 bases in the middle. CDR3 length: 15 amino acids. The germline CDR1 and CDR2 sequences are KGHDR and SFDVKD. CDR3 loop: CATSDPRAPTGELFF. The CDR3 DNA sequence: TGTGCCACCAGTGACCCGCGGGCCCCCACCGGGGAGCTGTTTTTT.

The rearrangement uses TRBV6-6 and TRBJ1-5, with a tentative D call TRBD1 (6 bases). This CDR3 spans 13 amino acids. V was cut by 2 bases and J by 7 bases, with 9 bases left in between. Germline V lookup: CDR1 MNHNY, CDR2 SVGAGI (reference sequence). The CDR3 DNA sequence: TGTGCCAGCAGTTACGCGAGGGGGCAGCCCCAGCATTTT. Encoded protein: CASSYARGQPQHF.

About this clone itself: A read error is possible here, since a much larger clone lies one base away. The rearrangement links TRBV19 to TRBJ1-1, with a weak D call TRBD1 (6 bases). CDR1 LNHDA and CDR2 SQIVND come from the germline V gene (reference sequence). The CDR3 is 12 amino acids. Trimming took 3 bases from V and 6 from J, leaving 8 bases between them. In nucleotides, the CDR3 is TGTGCCAGTAGTATCGGACAGTCTGAAGCTTTCTTT. This gives the protein CASSIGQSEAFF.

This clone has only one observation. The rearrangement links TRBV14 to TRBJ2-3; 7 bases are a match to TRBD2. The trim removed 0 bases at V and 3 bases at J, leaving 6 bases unmatched. The CDR3 consists of 16 residues. Germline-derived CDR1 and CDR2 are SGHDN and FVKESK. CDR3 sequence (DNA): TGTGCCAGCAGCCAAGACGGCGGGGAGGGAACAGATACGCAGTATTTT. Its translation is CASSQDGGEGTDTQYF. Combining the CDR3 with reference TRBV14 and TRBJ2-3 gives the whole variable domain EAGVTQFPSHSVIEKGQTVTLRCDPISGHDNLYWYRRVMGKEIKFLLHFVKESKQDESGMPNNRFLAERTGGTYSTLKVQPAELEDSGVYFCASSQDGGEGTDTQYFGPGTRLTVL.

This rearrangement joins TRBV5-1 to TRBJ2-2, with 16 bases fitting TRBD2. The ends lost 0 bases at V and 11 bases at J; junction bases unmatched: 7. CDR3 length: 17 residues. Germline V gene data show CDR1 as SGHRS and CDR2 as YFSETQ. For the CDR3, the DNA is TGCGCCAGCAGCTTGGAGTCCGGGACTAGCGGGGGGGCAGAGCTGTTTTTT. Translation gives CASSLESGTSGGAELFF.

The chain joins TRBV7-2 to TRBJ2-3; the match to TRBD2 covers 7 bases. Germline CDR1 SGHTA, CDR2 FQGNSA. V lost 5 bases to trimming and J lost 5 bases; unmatched junction nucleotides: 13. The CDR3 covers 16 residues. CDR3 sequence: CASSRLSGGGLDTQYF. The DNA of the CDR3 is TGTGCCAGCAGCCGTCTCTCAGGCGGGGGTCTAGATACGCAGTATTTT. Full variable domain (outside the CDR3, taken from reference TRBV7-2 and TRBJ2-3): GAGVSQSPSNKVTEKGKDVELRCDPISGHTALYWYRQSLGQGLEFLIYFQGNSAPDKSGLPSDRFSAERTGGSVSTLTIQRTQQEDSAVYLCASSRLSGGGLDTQYFGPGTRLTVL.

The chain couples TRBV18 to TRBJ1-2; 9 nucleotides agree with TRBD1. The V and J ends lost 6 bases and 5 bases, in that order; junction bases with no gene match: 4. The CDR3 runs 13 residues. Germline V gene data show CDR1 as KGHSH and CDR2 as LQKENI. In DNA, the CDR3 is TGTGCCAGCTCGGGACAGGGAAATTATGGCTACACCTTC. It specifies CASSGQGNYGYTF.

This sequence joins TRBV4-1 and TRBJ2-1; TRBD1 might be the D (5 bases). V was pared by 1 base and J by 3 bases, with 13 bases between. From germline, CDR1 is MGHRA and CDR2 YSYEKL. The CDR3 is 16 amino acids. The CDR3 region has the DNA TGCGCCAGCAGCCAAGTACCTGGTCAGGGCTACAATGAGCAGTTCTTC. Translating gives CASSQVPGQGYNEQFF.

The J gene is TRBJ2-7, the V gene TRBV28, with unresolved D. The CDR3 is 10 residues long. Trimming removed 8 bases at V and 9 bases at J, with 11 bases between. CDR1 MDHEN and CDR2 SYDVKM come from the germline V gene. This CDR3 reads CASGVRMQYF. The CDR3 DNA reads as TGTGCCAGCGGCGTCAGGATGCAGTACTTC.

The chain is built from TRBV7-9 and TRBJ1-5, with 8 positions matching TRBD1. V trimming: 10 bases; J trimming: 5 bases; junction bases outside the gene matches: 10. Germline lookup yields CDR1 SEHNR and CDR2 FQNEAQ (reference sequence). The CDR3 sequence is 14 residues long. CDR3 DNA sequence: TGTGCCACCTCGACAGGGGTAAGGGATCAGCCCCAGCATTTT. Protein: CATSTGVRDQPQHF.

The rearrangement links TRBV5-1 to TRBJ1-5; no firm D call. The V and J ends lost 4 bases and 3 bases respectively, with 20 bases between them. The CDR3 has 17 residues. Germline V gene data show CDR1 as SGHRS and CDR2 as YFSETQ. CDR3: CASSRDTPGIHNQPQHF. The DNA of the CDR3 is TGCGCCAGCAGCCGCGACACGCCTGGCATACACAATCAGCCCCAGCATTTT.

In nucleotides, the CDR3 is TGTGCCAGCAGCCTCGTGCGGGGTAATGAGCAGTTCTTC. Translation gives CASSLVRGNEQFF. This chain joins TRBV6-5 and TRBJ2-1; D may be TRBD2 (6 bases). CDR1 is MNHEY, CDR2 SVGAGI, per germline. The CDR3 runs 13 residues. V was cut by 6 bases and J by 7 bases, with 13 bases left in between.

This chain connects TRBV5-1 to TRBJ1-3; D gene uncertain. Deletions cut 1 base from V and 4 bases from J, with 18 bases between. CDR3 length: 17 amino acids. Germline lookup yields CDR1 SGHRS and CDR2 YFSETQ. This chain's CDR3 is CASSLNPPEGAGNTIYF. The DNA for the CDR3 is TGCGCCAGCAGCTTGAACCCCCCGGAGGGAGCAGGAAACACCATATATTTT. Using reference TRBV5-1 and TRBJ1-3 for the parts outside the CDR3, the full variable domain is KAGVTQTPRYLIKTRGQQVTLSCSPISGHRSVSWYQQTPGQGLQFLFEYFSETQRNKGNFPGRFSGRQFSNSRSEMNVSTLELGDSALYLCASSLNPPEGAGNTIYFGEGSWLTVV.

The gene calls are TRBV7-8 and TRBJ1-1, with a possible D match to TRBD1 (5 bases). Trimming left V 4 bases short and J 6 bases short, with 21 bases between. CDR1 is SGHVS, CDR2 FQNEAQ, per germline. This CDR3 comprises 16 residues. The CDR3 sequence is CASSSLTGEGRPEAFF. The CDR3 nucleotides read TGTGCCAGCAGCTCCCTCACGGGAGAGGGGCGTCCTGAAGCTTTCTTT. Variable domain in full (rest from reference TRBV7-8 and TRBJ1-1): GAGVSQSPRYKVAKRGQDVALRCDPISGHVSLFWYQQALGQGPEFLTYFQNEAQLDKSGLPSDRFFAERPEGSVSTLKIQRTQQEDSAVYLCASSSLTGEGRPEAFFGQGTRLTVV.

This clone was counted a few times. The CDR3 sequence: CASSFSGGYQETQYF. CDR3 bases: TGTGCCAGCAGCTTCTCAGGGGGGTACCAAGAGACCCAGTACTTC. J is TRBJ2-5 and V is TRBV7-9; D might be TRBD1 (7 bases). Trimming pared 3 bases from V and 0 bases from J, leaving 11 bases between. There are 15 residues in the CDR3. In germline, CDR1 is SEHNR, CDR2 FQNEAQ (reference sequence).

CDR3 coding DNA: TGTGCCAGCAGCGATACAGACAATCAGCCCCAGCATTTT. Its protein is CASSDTDNQPQHF. This chain uses TRBV6-5 with TRBJ1-5; D call uncertain. The CDR3 length is 13 residues. Germline assignment: CDR1 MNHEY and CDR2 SVGAGI. Trimming took off 6 bases at V and 3 bases at J, with 9 bases between the two ends.